Listed below are T cell receptor beta chains from one sample, sequenced in a study of blood T cell repertoires in COVID-19. The method was immunoSEQ multiplex PCR; TCRdb's version includes in-frame clones alone and lacks a portion of them. The sample includes around 120,000 clones, around three quarters of them seen just once. The sample taken for sequencing was peripheral blood. These receptors were taken from a man between 65 and 85 years old with acute or convalescent COVID-19. Each CDR3 is given with its conserved first and last residue. A D gene is named only where the DNA matches it firmly. Clone size appears in some rows only: once, few, many, or a class for an expanded clone.

TRBJ2-5 TRBV7-8 NA NA CASSLAPVYRDFKETQYF TGTGCCAGCAGCTTAGCCCCCGTCTATAGGGACTTTAAAGAGACCCAGTACTTC
TRBJ1-6 TRBV3-1/TRBV3-2 NA NA CASSQPPDKYNSPLHF TGTGCCAGCAGCCAACCTCCGGACAAGTATAATTCACCCCTCCACTTT
TRBJ1-1 TRBV18 NA NA CASSPREWTGDTEAFF TGTGCCAGCTCACCGCGCGAATGGACGGGGGACACTGAAGCTTTCTTT
TRBJ2-1 TRBV10-3 NA NA CAISESRLTSPGNEQFF TGTGCCATCAGTGAGTCTCGTTTAACTAGTCCGGGCAATGAGCAGTTCTTC
TRBJ1-2 TRBV5-6 TRBD1 NA CASSGTDRAGFSGYTF TGTGCCAGCAGCGGGACGGACAGGGCCGGCTTTAGTGGCTACACCTTC
TRBJ1-5 TRBV7-9 TRBD1 NA CASSLGTANQPQHF TGTGCCAGCAGCCTCGGGACAGCCAATCAGCCCCAGCATTTT
TRBJ2-3 TRBV18 TRBD2 NA CASSPRLAQDTDTQYF TGTGCCAGCTCACCAAGACTAGCCCAGGATACAGATACGCAGTATTTT
TRBJ2-2 TRBV24-1 TRBD1 NA CATSDPLGTGNTGELFF TGTGCCACCAGTGATCCTTTGGGGACAGGGAACACCGGGGAGCTGTTTTTT
TRBJ2-7 TRBV30 NA NA CAWIEAYEQYF TGTGCCTGGATAGAGGCCTACGAGCAGTACTTC
TRBJ2-5 TRBV24-1 NA NA CATRDWQQETQYF TGTGCCACCAGGGATTGGCAACAAGAGACCCAGTACTTC
TRBJ1-5 TRBV30 NA NA CAWSWGPPATQHF TGTGCCTGGAGTTGGGGGCCTCCGGCGACCCAGCATTTT
TRBJ2-5 TRBV12-3/TRBV12-4 NA NA CASSWGLQETQYF TGTGCCAGCAGTTGGGGACTTCAAGAGACCCAGTACTTC
TRBJ2-3 TRBV19 NA NA CASHKAGSTDTQYF TGTGCCAGTCATAAGGCGGGGTCCACAGATACGCAGTATTTT
TRBJ1-1 TRBV3-1/TRBV3-2 NA NA CASSQGSQGAPAFF TGTGCCAGCAGCCAAGGTTCCCAGGGCGCCCCAGCTTTCTTT
TRBJ2-7 TRBV20-1 TRBD1 many CSANRGEEQYF TGCAGTGCTAACAGGGGTGAAGAGCAGTACTTC
TRBJ2-1 TRBV4-2 TRBD2 NA CASSPNAASGHNEQFF TGTGCCAGCAGCCCGAACGCCGCTAGCGGCCACAATGAGCAGTTCTTC
TRBJ1-1 TRBV21-1 NA NA CASSKGIGGARAFF TGTGCCAGCAGCAAAGGAATTGGGGGGGCCAGAGCTTTCTTT
TRBJ1-5 TRBV4-2 NA few CASSQDGQSNQPQHF TGTGCCAGCAGCCAAGATGGCCAGAGCAATCAGCCCCAGCATTTT
TRBJ2-3 TRBV7-8 TRBD2 NA CASSLTQGLAGDEDTQYF TGTGCCAGCAGCTTAACCCAGGGACTAGCGGGAGACGAAGATACGCAGTATTTT
TRBJ1-4 TRBV9 NA few CASSVGGAGVEKLFF TGTGCCAGCAGCGTAGGGGGCGCGGGGGTTGAAAAACTGTTTTTT
TRBJ1-4 TRBV7-2 NA NA CASSLSQGVEKLFF TGTGCCAGCAGCTTAAGTCAGGGTGTCGAAAAACTGTTTTTT
TRBJ2-7 TRBV7-3 NA NA CASSLNRYEQYF TGTGCCAGCAGCTTAAACAGGTACGAGCAGTACTTC
TRBJ2-2 TRBV20-1 NA once CSARGSGELFF TGCAGTGCCCGAGGGTCCGGGGAGCTGTTTTTT
TRBJ2-3 TRBV7-3 TRBD1 NA CASSLDRGPLDTQYF TGTGCCAGCAGCCTAGACAGGGGGCCCCTAGATACGCAGTATTTT
TRBJ1-1 TRBV18 NA NA CASSPVADQNTEAFF TGTGCCAGCTCACCAGTGGCGGATCAGAACACTGAAGCTTTCTTT
TRBJ2-3 TRBV11-2 NA NA CASSFLSDTQYF TGTGCCAGCAGCTTCCTTTCAGATACGCAGTATTTT
TRBJ2-3 TRBV28 NA NA CASSLGTGGAERTDTQYF TGTGCCAGCAGTTTAGGTACAGGGGGGGCAGAACGCACAGATACGCAGTATTTT
TRBJ2-7 TRBV19 TRBD2 NA CASSILAGASYEQYF TGTGCCAGTAGTATCCTAGCGGGAGCCTCCTACGAGCAGTACTTC
TRBJ1-5 TRBV2 TRBD1 many CASRGDSPSPQHF TGTGCCAGCAGAGGGGACAGCCCGAGCCCCCAGCATTTT
TRBJ2-7 TRBV19 TRBD2 NA CASSRGRSYEQYF TGTGCCAGTAGTCGCGGGAGGTCCTACGAGCAGTACTTC
TRBJ1-1 TRBV5-1 TRBD1 NA CASSSGTGKLAFF TGCGCCAGCAGCTCGGGGACAGGGAAGTTGGCTTTCTTT
TRBJ2-5 TRBV7-2 NA few CASSPSQQETQYF TGTGCCAGCAGCCCGTCACAGCAAGAGACCCAGTACTTC
TRBJ1-3 TRBV24-1 NA NA CATSDSRGSGNTIYF TGTGCCACCAGTGATTCTAGAGGCTCTGGAAACACCATATATTTT
TRBJ2-1 TRBV14 TRBD2 NA CASSQKFTSGEHEQFF TGTGCCAGCAGCCAAAAATTTACTAGCGGGGAACATGAGCAGTTCTTC
TRBJ2-7 TRBV7-2 TRBD2 few CASSLRPRGSSYEQYF TGTGCCAGCAGCTTACGTCCCCGCGGGAGCTCCTACGAGCAGTACTTC
TRBJ2-5 TRBV5-3 NA NA CARSLVGQCSETQYF TGTGCCAGAAGCTTGGTAGGACAGTGTTCGGAGACCCAGTACTTC
TRBJ2-7 TRBV5-4 TRBD2 once CASSFTISGSEIYEQYF TGTGCCAGCAGCTTTACCATTAGCGGGAGTGAAATATACGAGCAGTACTTC
TRBJ2-2 TRBV25-1 NA NA CASRPSGGNANTGELFF TGTGCCAGCAGGCCCTCAGGAGGTAACGCGAACACCGGGGAGCTGTTTTTT
TRBJ1-6 TRBV25-1 TRBD1 NA CASSQTGTGYNSPLHF TGTGCCAGCAGTCAGACCGGGACAGGGTATAATTCACCCCTCCACTTT
TRBJ2-7 TRBV12-3/TRBV12-4 NA NA CASSSPNHEQYF TGTGCCAGCAGTTCCCCAAATCACGAGCAGTACTTC
TRBJ2-2 TRBV19 TRBD1 NA CASSIDRTGSDTGELFF TGTGCCAGTAGTATAGATCGGACAGGGTCAGACACCGGGGAGCTGTTTTTT
TRBJ1-6 TRBV25-1 NA NA CASSEYSTGRVRSPLHF TGTGCCAGCAGTGAATATAGTACGGGCAGGGTGAGATCACCCCTCCACTTT
TRBJ2-7 TRBV11-2 NA NA CASSPRLGGSYEQYF TGTGCCAGCAGCCCGCGGCTGGGGGGCTCCTACGAGCAGTACTTC